The 10 T cell receptor beta chains listed next were all sequenced from one sample in a study of blood T cell repertoires in COVID-19. Produced via immunoSEQ multiplex PCR; TCRdb's table is partial and in-frame only. The data contain about 150,000 clones, more than 85% of them seen just once; the ten biggest clones take up around 3%. The sample taken for sequencing was peripheral blood. The receptors were sampled from a man in his fifties or sixties with active or convalescent COVID-19.

V usage is TRBV5-6 and J usage is TRBJ2-3; D might be TRBD2 (6 bases). Germline values: CDR1 SGHDT, CDR2 YYEEEE. The V end lost 5 bases, the J end lost 4 bases, and 20 bases lay between the germline ends. This CDR3 has 16 residues. CDR3 amino acids: CASSSRATGGADTQYF. The CDR3 region has the DNA TGTGCCAGCAGTTCGCGGGCCACTGGCGGGGCAGATACGCAGTATTTT.

This clone was recorded only once. V gene TRBV6-5 combines with J gene TRBJ2-2; D unclear. The ends were cut back, 6 bases at V and 7 bases at J, with 12 bases in the middle. This CDR3 has 13 amino acids. CDR1 is MNHEY and CDR2 is SVGAGI in the germline V gene. The CDR3 region has the DNA TGTGCCAGCAGCCGTCCTGCAGGCGGGGAGCTGTTTTTT. Residues: CASSRPAGGELFF.

V is TRBV18 and J is TRBJ2-5; 8 bases fit TRBD2. This CDR3 contains 15 residues. V dropped 8 bases and J dropped 5; count of bases not matched to a gene: 13. CDR1 is KGHSH and CDR2 is LQKENI in the germline V gene. CDR3 bases: TGTGCCAGCCTTCCATTGAGCGGGAGATGGGAGACCCAGTACTTC. It translates to CASLPLSGRWETQYF.

The rearrangement joins TRBV27 to TRBJ2-5; D unresolved. The CDR3 sequence is 13 residues long. Germline V gene data show CDR1 as MNHEY and CDR2 as SMNVEV (reference sequence). Trimming pared 2 bases from V and 4 bases from J, leaving 8 bases between. The CDR3 nucleotides are TGTGCCAGCAGTTTAGGGCTAAGAGAGACCCAGTACTTC. Its translation: CASSLGLRETQYF.

The V call is TRBV5-1, the J call TRBJ2-3; 7 bases map to TRBD1. The CDR3 totals 14 residues. Trimming at V came to 4 bases and at J to 2 bases, leaving 4 bases not matched to a gene. The germline gives CDR1 SGHRS, CDR2 YFSETQ. As DNA, the CDR3 is TGCGCCAGCAGCGGGGGACAGACCACAGATACGCAGTATTTT. Translation: CASSGGQTTDTQYF.

This clone was seen a single time. The chain links TRBV27 to TRBJ2-7; 7 bases map to TRBD1. This CDR3 is 14 amino acids long. V shed 5 bases, J shed 4 bases, and the junction held 8 bases outside the gene matches. Germline assignment: CDR1 MNHEY and CDR2 SMNVEV (reference sequence). CDR3 DNA: TGTGCCAGCAGTCCTCGAGGGGGCGCATACGAGCAGTACTTC. Translated: CASSPRGGAYEQYF.

The rearrangement joins TRBV18 to TRBJ2-2; D gene ambiguous. Germline-derived CDR1 and CDR2 are KGHSH and LQKENI. The germline V and J ends were trimmed by 6 bases and 1 base, with 9 bases remaining between them. This CDR3 has 14 amino acids. The CDR3 spells CASSGVRNTGELFF. DNA of the CDR3: TGTGCCAGCTCCGGTGTAAGGAACACCGGGGAGCTGTTTTTT.

The J gene is TRBJ1-2, the V gene TRBV20-1, with D unclear. Deletions cut 6 bases from V and 1 base from J, with 9 bases between. Germline V gene lookup returns CDR1 DFQATT and CDR2 SNEGSKA (reference sequence). This CDR3 spans 12 amino acids. The CDR3 spells CSASSLNYGYTF. The DNA of the CDR3 is TGCAGTGCCAGTTCCCTTAACTATGGCTACACCTTC.

The V and J genes are TRBV15 and TRBJ2-6; 7 bases map to TRBD1. J lost 0 bases, V lost 6 bases, and 11 bases had no gene match. Germline assignment: CDR1 LNHNV and CDR2 YYDKDF (reference sequence). The CDR3 sequence is 18 residues long. This CDR3 reads CATSPIYRGSSGANVLTF. The DNA of the CDR3 is TGTGCCACCAGTCCCATTTACAGGGGTTCCTCTGGGGCCAACGTCCTGACTTTC.

The rearrangement joins TRBV7-9 to TRBJ1-1; 9 bases align to TRBD1. This CDR3 spans 13 amino acids. Losses at the gene ends were 5 bases for V and 5 bases for J; bases not matched to a gene: 3. Germline V gene lookup returns CDR1 SEHNR and CDR2 FQNEAQ (reference sequence). The CDR3 sequence is CASSTDRGTEAFF. The CDR3 nucleotides are TGTGCCAGCAGCACGGACAGGGGTACTGAAGCTTTCTTT.